This TCR beta chain emerged from a study of blood T cell repertoires in COVID-19. Assay: immunoSEQ multiplex PCR; the TCRdb copy retains only in-frame clones and omits some. The repertoire holds roughly 230,000 clones, with approximately 83% as singletons. V was trimmed by 6 bases and J by 7 bases, leaving 9 bases between them. The germline V gene encodes CDR1 SNHLY and CDR2 FYNNEI. The CDR3 spans 11 residues. The sequence derives from a woman aged 50 to 60 with acute or convalescent COVID-19. The sequenced material came from peripheral blood. The rearrangement links TRBV2 to TRBJ1-1; weak D call: TRBD1 (5 bases). The CDR3 is CASSADSEAFF. CDR3 sequence (DNA): TGTGCCAGCAGCGCCGACAGTGAAGCTTTCTTT.